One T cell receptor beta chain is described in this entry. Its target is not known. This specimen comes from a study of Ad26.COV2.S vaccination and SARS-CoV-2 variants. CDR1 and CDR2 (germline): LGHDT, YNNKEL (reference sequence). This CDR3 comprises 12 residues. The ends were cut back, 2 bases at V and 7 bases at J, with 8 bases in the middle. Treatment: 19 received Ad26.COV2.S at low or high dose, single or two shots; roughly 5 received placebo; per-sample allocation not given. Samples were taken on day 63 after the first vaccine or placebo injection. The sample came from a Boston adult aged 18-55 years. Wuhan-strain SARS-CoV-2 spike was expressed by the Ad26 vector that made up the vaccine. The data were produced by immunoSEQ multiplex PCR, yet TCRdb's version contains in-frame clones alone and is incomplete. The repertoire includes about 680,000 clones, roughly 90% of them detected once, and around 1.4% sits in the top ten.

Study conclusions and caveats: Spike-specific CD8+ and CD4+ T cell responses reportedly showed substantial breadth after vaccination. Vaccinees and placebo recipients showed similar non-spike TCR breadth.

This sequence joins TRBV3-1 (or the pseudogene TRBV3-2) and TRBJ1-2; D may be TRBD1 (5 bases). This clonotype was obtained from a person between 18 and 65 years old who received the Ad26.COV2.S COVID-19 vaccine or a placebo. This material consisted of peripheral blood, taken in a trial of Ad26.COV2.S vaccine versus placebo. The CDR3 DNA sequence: TGTGCCAGCAGCCAATTGGGGGTTGGCTACACCTTC. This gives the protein CASSQLGVGYTF.